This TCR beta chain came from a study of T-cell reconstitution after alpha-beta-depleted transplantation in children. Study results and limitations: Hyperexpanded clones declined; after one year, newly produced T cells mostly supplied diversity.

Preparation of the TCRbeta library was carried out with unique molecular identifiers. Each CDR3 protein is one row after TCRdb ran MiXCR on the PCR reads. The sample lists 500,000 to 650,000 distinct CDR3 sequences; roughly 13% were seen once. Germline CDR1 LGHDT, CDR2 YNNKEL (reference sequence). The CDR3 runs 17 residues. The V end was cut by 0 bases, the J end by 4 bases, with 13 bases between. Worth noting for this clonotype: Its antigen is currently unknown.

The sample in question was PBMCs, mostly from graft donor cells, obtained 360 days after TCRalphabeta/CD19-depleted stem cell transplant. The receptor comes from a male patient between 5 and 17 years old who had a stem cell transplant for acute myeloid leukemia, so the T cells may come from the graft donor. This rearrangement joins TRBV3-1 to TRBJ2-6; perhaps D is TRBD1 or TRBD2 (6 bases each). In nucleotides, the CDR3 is TGTGCCAGCAGCCAAGATCTGGGGGCGGGAGGGGCCAACGTCCTGACTTTC. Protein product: CASSQDLGAGGANVLTF.